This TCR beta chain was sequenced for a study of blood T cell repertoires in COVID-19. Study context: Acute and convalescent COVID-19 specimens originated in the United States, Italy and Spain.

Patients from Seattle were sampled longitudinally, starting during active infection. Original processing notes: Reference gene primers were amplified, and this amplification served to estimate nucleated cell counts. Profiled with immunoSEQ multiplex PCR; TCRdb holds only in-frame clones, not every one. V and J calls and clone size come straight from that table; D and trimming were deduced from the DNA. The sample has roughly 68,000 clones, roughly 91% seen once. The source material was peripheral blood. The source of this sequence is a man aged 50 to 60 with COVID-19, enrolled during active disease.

CDR3 nucleotides: TGTGCCAGCAGCCCTCGGACAGGTCCTCCTTATAGCAATCAGCCCCAGCATTTT. Translation: CASSPRTGPPYSNQPQHF. The V call is TRBV6-2 or TRBV6-3, the J call TRBJ1-5; 7 bases fit TRBD1. The CDR3 loop spans 18 amino acids. Germline V CDR1 and CDR2: MNHEY, SVGEGT. V dropped 6 bases and J dropped 0; count of bases not matched to a gene: 14.